The 10 T cell receptor beta chains given below trace back to one sample, sequenced in a study of blood T cell repertoires in COVID-19. Data came from immunoSEQ multiplex PCR; TCRdb stores just in-frame clones and leaves some out. The sample yields roughly 230,000 clones, more than 65% seen once. The sample taken for sequencing was peripheral blood. Receptor source: a man aged 45-60 years with active or convalescent COVID-19.

CDR3 region: CASSGGHLPTYEQYF. The CDR3 DNA reads TGTGCCAGCAGTGGGGGACACCTCCCAACCTACGAGCAGTACTTC. This sequence joins TRBV28 and TRBJ2-7; D possibly corresponds to TRBD1 (6 bases). The CDR3 is made up of 15 amino acids. CDR1 MDHEN and CDR2 SYDVKM come from the germline V gene. The ends were cut back, 5 bases at V and 2 bases at J, with 16 bases in the middle.

The genes are TRBV6-4 and TRBJ2-3; D not certain. In germline, CDR1 is MRHNA, CDR2 SNTAGT. V was trimmed by 2 bases and J by 1 base, leaving 4 bases between them. CDR3 length: 13 amino acids. The CDR3 here is CASSDRRTDTQYF. The CDR3 nucleotides read TGTGCCAGCAGTGACCGTCGCACAGATACGCAGTATTTT.

Here the CDR3 reads CASSLDPTGEQFF. The CDR3 nucleotides read TGTGCCAGCAGCTTGGACCCGACGGGTGAGCAGTTCTTC. V usage is TRBV5-8 and J usage is TRBJ2-1; no reliable D call. Trimming removed 0 bases from V and 9 bases from J, with 10 bases in between. Per germline, CDR1 SGHTS and CDR2 YDEGEE. CDR3 length: 13 amino acids.

The chain couples TRBV19 to TRBJ2-7, with 7 bases fitting TRBD2. V was clipped by 3 bases and J by 1 base; unmatched bases: 3. This CDR3 spans 14 amino acids. Germline V gene lookup returns CDR1 LNHDA and CDR2 SQIVND (reference sequence). The chain's CDR3 is CASSMSGDSYEQYF. In nucleotides, the CDR3 is TGTGCCAGTAGTATGAGCGGGGATTCCTACGAGCAGTACTTC.

V is TRBV6-6 and J is TRBJ2-3; 7 bases fit TRBD2. This CDR3 has 13 residues. Trimming removed 11 bases from V and 3 bases from J; junction bases left unmatched: 8. CDR1 and CDR2 from the germline V gene are MNHNY and SVGAGI (reference sequence). This CDR3 reads CAAGPRGTDTQYF. The CDR3 coding sequence is TGTGCCGCAGGCCCGCGGGGGACAGATACGCAGTATTTT.

This rearrangement joins TRBV6-2 or TRBV6-3 to TRBJ2-7, with D hard to call. V was cut by 6 bases and J by 3 bases, with 9 bases left in between. CDR1 and CDR2 (germline): MNHEY, SVGEGT. This CDR3 contains 12 residues. The CDR3 spells CASSQAVYEQYF. For the CDR3, the DNA is TGTGCCAGCAGCCAGGCGGTCTACGAGCAGTACTTC.

The chain has TRBV21-1 and TRBJ1-6; the D call in the table, TRBD1, was not verified against the DNA. TRBV21-1 is tagged as a pseudogene. The CDR3 is 15 amino acids. The CDR3 protein is CASSRQGFYNSPLHF. The CDR3, as DNA: TGTGCCAGCAGCAGACAGGGGTTCTATAATTCACCCCTCCACTTT.

The chain joins TRBV27 to TRBJ1-1; 8 bases match TRBD1. The V gene end was trimmed by 3 bases and the J gene end by 10 bases; junction bases not matched to a gene: 7. The CDR3 sequence is 13 residues long. Looked up from germline, CDR1 is MNHEY and CDR2 is SMNVEV (reference sequence). CDR3 sequence: CASSLVRGRGAFF. CDR3 coding DNA: TGTGCCAGCAGTTTGGTCAGGGGGCGAGGAGCTTTCTTT.

V gene TRBV6-5 combines with J gene TRBJ2-2, with D tentatively TRBD2 (7 bases). This CDR3 is 13 amino acids long. From germline, CDR1 is MNHEY and CDR2 SVGAGI. V lost 5 bases and J lost 6, with 10 bases in between. The CDR3 DNA is TGTGCCAGCAGTATAGGGGGGGCCGGGGAGCTGTTTTTT. Translating gives CASSIGGAGELFF.

This chain joins TRBV14 and TRBJ1-1; D remains unclear. The CDR3 sequence is 15 residues long. Trimming cost V 3 bases and J 4 bases, with 15 bases left between them. Germline V gene sequence: CDR1 SGHDN, CDR2 FVKESK. CDR3 protein: CASSQVRGHITEAFF. CDR3 nucleotide sequence: TGTGCCAGCAGCCAGGTCCGCGGCCACATCACTGAAGCTTTCTTT. Complete variable domain (other parts from reference TRBV14 and TRBJ1-1): EAGVTQFPSHSVIEKGQTVTLRCDPISGHDNLYWYRRVMGKEIKFLLHFVKESKQDESGMPNNRFLAERTGGTYSTLKVQPAELEDSGVYFCASSQVRGHITEAFFGQGTRLTVV.